Listed below are T cell receptor beta chains from one sample, sequenced in a study of blood T cells in healthy people across ages. A single record per CDR3 protein comes from TCRdb applying MiXCR to the 5' RACE reads. Among about a million distinct CDR3 sequences listed, roughly 51% were seen once. Sequencing was carried out using blood. These receptor sequences come from an older woman in good health. CDR3s include the opening cysteine and the closing phenylalanine or tryptophan. Each record gives: CDR3 protein, CDR3 DNA, D gene, J gene, clone size, V gene. D genes are given only for firm matches. Clone size appears in some rows only: once, few, many, or a class for an expanded clone.

CDR3aa: CASSPYQETQYF; CDR3nt: TGTGCCAGCAGCCCATATCAAGAGACCCAGTACTTC; d_gene: .; j_gene: TRBJ2-5; abundance: many; v_gene: TRBV18
CDR3aa: CASSSDNSYNEQFF; CDR3nt: TGTGCCAGCAGTTCGGACAACTCCTACAATGAGCAGTTCTTC; d_gene: .; j_gene: TRBJ2-1; abundance: few; v_gene: TRBV28
CDR3aa: CASSMTSGSADEQYF; CDR3nt: TGTGCCAGCAGTATGACTAGCGGGAGTGCTGACGAGCAGTACTTC; d_gene: TRBD2; j_gene: TRBJ2-7; abundance: .; v_gene: TRBV12-3/TRBV12-4
CDR3aa: CASTQSGTNMQYF; CDR3nt: TGTGCCAGCACCCAATCAGGAACTAATATGCAGTATTTT; d_gene: .; j_gene: TRBJ2-3; abundance: .; v_gene: TRBV7-6
CDR3aa: CSPGRGGLGEQFF; CDR3nt: TGCAGCCCGGGGCGGGGGGGTCTCGGTGAGCAGTTCTTC; d_gene: TRBD2; j_gene: TRBJ2-1; abundance: few; v_gene: TRBV29-1
CDR3aa: CASSPRRDQETQYF; CDR3nt: TGTGCCAGCAGCCCCCGGCGGGACCAAGAGACCCAGTACTTC; d_gene: .; j_gene: TRBJ2-5; abundance: few; v_gene: TRBV6-2/TRBV6-3
CDR3aa: CASRGLAGQDSTDTQYF; CDR3nt: TGCGCCAGCAGGGGACTAGCGGGTCAGGATTCTACAGATACGCAGTATTTT; d_gene: TRBD2; j_gene: TRBJ2-3; abundance: .; v_gene: TRBV5-1
CDR3aa: CASSFGSASETQFF; CDR3nt: TGTGCCAGCAGCTTCGGGTCGGCCTCGGAGACCCAGTTCTTC; d_gene: .; j_gene: TRBJ2-1; abundance: few; v_gene: TRBV7-2
CDR3aa: CASSADRYNQPQHF; CDR3nt: TGTGCCAGCAGCGCTGACAGGTATAATCAGCCCCAGCATTTT; d_gene: .; j_gene: TRBJ1-5; abundance: .; v_gene: TRBV5-5
CDR3aa: CATSRSGGRASKNIQYF; CDR3nt: TGTGCCACCAGCAGATCCGGTGGGAGGGCCTCCAAAAACATTCAGTACTTC; d_gene: TRBD2; j_gene: TRBJ2-4; abundance: many; v_gene: TRBV15
CDR3aa: CSARGTSGNEQFF; CDR3nt: TGCAGTGCGAGGGGGACTAGCGGCAATGAGCAGTTCTTC; d_gene: TRBD2; j_gene: TRBJ2-1; abundance: .; v_gene: TRBV20-1
CDR3aa: CASSSTTSGRAGEQFF; CDR3nt: TGTGCCAGCAGCTCTACGACTAGCGGGAGGGCCGGAGAGCAGTTCTTC; d_gene: TRBD2; j_gene: TRBJ2-1; abundance: .; v_gene: TRBV13
CDR3aa: CASSYRGLAMDTQYF; CDR3nt: TGTGCCAGCAGTTACAGAGGACTAGCCATGGATACGCAGTATTTT; d_gene: TRBD2; j_gene: TRBJ2-3; abundance: .; v_gene: TRBV6-5
CDR3aa: CASSLGAGTGDYEQYF; CDR3nt: TGCGCCAGCAGCTTGGGGGCCGGGACAGGGGACTACGAGCAGTACTTC; d_gene: TRBD1; j_gene: TRBJ2-7; abundance: .; v_gene: TRBV5-1
CDR3aa: CASSSLPLSYNEQFF; CDR3nt: TGTGCCAGCAGTTCTCTCCCTTTGTCCTACAATGAGCAGTTCTTC; d_gene: .; j_gene: TRBJ2-1; abundance: .; v_gene: TRBV27
CDR3aa: CAISQRREGGYTF; CDR3nt: TGTGCCATCAGCCAGCGCCGTGAAGGTGGCTACACCTTC; d_gene: .; j_gene: TRBJ1-2; abundance: .; v_gene: TRBV14
CDR3aa: CASSPPDIYEQYF; CDR3nt: TGTGCCAGCAGCCCCCCGGACATCTACGAGCAGTACTTC; d_gene: .; j_gene: TRBJ2-7; abundance: .; v_gene: TRBV14
CDR3aa: CASSYPTGGGYEQYF; CDR3nt: TGTGCCAGCAGTTATCCGACAGGGGGGGGCTACGAGCAGTACTTC; d_gene: TRBD1; j_gene: TRBJ2-7; abundance: .; v_gene: TRBV6-5
CDR3aa: CSVEIGGETQYF; CDR3nt: TGCAGCGTTGAGATAGGGGGAGAGACCCAGTACTTC; d_gene: .; j_gene: TRBJ2-5; abundance: many; v_gene: TRBV29-1
CDR3aa: CSALATTGSYEQYF; CDR3nt: TGCAGTGCCCTGGCGACTACAGGGAGCTACGAGCAGTACTTC; d_gene: .; j_gene: TRBJ2-7; abundance: few; v_gene: TRBV20-1
CDR3aa: CSAKRLASEQFF; CDR3nt: TGCAGTGCCAAGCGACTAGCGAGTGAGCAGTTCTTC; d_gene: TRBD2; j_gene: TRBJ2-1; abundance: .; v_gene: TRBV20-1
CDR3aa: CASSRLGFSGSYEQYF; CDR3nt: TGTGCCAGCAGTCGCCTGGGATTTAGCGGGAGTTACGAGCAGTACTTC; d_gene: TRBD2; j_gene: TRBJ2-7; abundance: few; v_gene: TRBV6-6
CDR3aa: CNARASGRETQYF; CDR3nt: TGCAATGCTAGAGCGTCCGGTCGGGAGACCCAGTACTTC; d_gene: .; j_gene: TRBJ2-5; abundance: .; v_gene: TRBV20-1
CDR3aa: CASSSAAGDQETQYF; CDR3nt: TGTGCCAGCAGTTCGGCAGCGGGAGACCAAGAGACCCAGTACTTC; d_gene: TRBD2; j_gene: TRBJ2-5; abundance: few; v_gene: TRBV27
CDR3aa: CASSQGLWGEQFF; CDR3nt: TGCGCCAGCAGCCAAGGACTTTGGGGTGAGCAGTTCTTC; d_gene: .; j_gene: TRBJ2-1; abundance: .; v_gene: TRBV4-1
CDR3aa: CASSYPDRQSTDTQYF; CDR3nt: TGTGCCAGCAGTTACCCGGACAGACAGAGCACAGATACGCAGTATTTT; d_gene: .; j_gene: TRBJ2-3; abundance: .; v_gene: TRBV28
CDR3aa: CASRKPGQRTSEQYF; CDR3nt: TGTGCCAGCAGAAAACCGGGACAGAGGACCTCAGAGCAGTACTTC; d_gene: TRBD1; j_gene: TRBJ2-5; abundance: many; v_gene: TRBV12-3/TRBV12-4
CDR3aa: CASRALDRPGEAFF; CDR3nt: TGTGCCAGCAGGGCCCTCGACAGGCCTGGGGAAGCTTTCTTT; d_gene: .; j_gene: TRBJ1-1; abundance: .; v_gene: TRBV28
CDR3aa: CASSFWPSSGRAYGNEQFF; CDR3nt: TGTGCCAGCAGCTTTTGGCCCTCAAGCGGGAGGGCCTACGGCAATGAGCAGTTCTTC; d_gene: TRBD2; j_gene: TRBJ2-1; abundance: .; v_gene: TRBV7-9
CDR3aa: CASSSPSTTQYF; CDR3nt: TGTGCCAGCAGTTCGCCCTCCACCACGCAGTATTTT; d_gene: .; j_gene: TRBJ2-3; abundance: .; v_gene: TRBV12-3/TRBV12-4
CDR3aa: CSATTSGRWYEQYF; CDR3nt: TGCAGTGCCACGACTAGCGGGAGGTGGTACGAGCAGTACTTC; d_gene: TRBD2; j_gene: TRBJ2-7; abundance: few; v_gene: TRBV20-1
CDR3aa: CASSQGQGGLVVGYTF; CDR3nt: TGTGCCAGCAGCCAAGGGCAGGGGGGGCTTGTAGTTGGCTACACCTTC; d_gene: TRBD1; j_gene: TRBJ1-2; abundance: .; v_gene: TRBV4-2
CDR3aa: CASSWGANTEAFF; CDR3nt: TGTGCCAGCAGCTGGGGGGCGAACACTGAAGCTTTCTTT; d_gene: .; j_gene: TRBJ1-1; abundance: few; v_gene: TRBV5-5
CDR3aa: CASSESWGSSYEQYF; CDR3nt: TGCGCCAGCAGTGAGTCTTGGGGTTCGTCCTACGAGCAGTACTTC; d_gene: .; j_gene: TRBJ2-7; abundance: .; v_gene: TRBV10-1
CDR3aa: CSATTPGANVLTF; CDR3nt: TGCAGTGCTACTACCCCTGGGGCCAACGTCCTGACTTTC; d_gene: .; j_gene: TRBJ2-6; abundance: .; v_gene: TRBV20-1
CDR3aa: CSVKPDSQDYGYTF; CDR3nt: TGCAGCGTTAAGCCCGACAGCCAGGACTATGGCTACACCTTC; d_gene: .; j_gene: TRBJ1-2; abundance: few; v_gene: TRBV29-1
CDR3aa: CASSEASGRLYNEQFF; CDR3nt: TGCGCCAGCAGCGAGGCTAGCGGGAGACTTTACAATGAGCAGTTCTTC; d_gene: TRBD2; j_gene: TRBJ2-1; abundance: few; v_gene: TRBV5-1
CDR3aa: CASSQDSQGKAAFF; CDR3nt: TGCGCCAGCAGCCAAGATTCGCAGGGGAAAGCGGCTTTCTTT; d_gene: .; j_gene: TRBJ1-1; abundance: .; v_gene: TRBV4-1
CDR3aa: CASNVGLYYEQYF; CDR3nt: TGTGCCAGCAACGTTGGGTTATACTACGAGCAGTACTTC; d_gene: .; j_gene: TRBJ2-7; abundance: .; v_gene: TRBV28
CDR3aa: CASSQEEGRERTGELFF; CDR3nt: TGTGCCAGCAGCCAAGAGGAAGGACGGGAGAGAACCGGGGAGCTGTTTTTT; d_gene: .; j_gene: TRBJ2-2; abundance: few; v_gene: TRBV4-2
CDR3aa: CASSFRGSEGEQFF; CDR3nt: TGTGCCAGCAGTTTCCGCGGGAGTGAGGGTGAGCAGTTCTTC; d_gene: TRBD2; j_gene: TRBJ2-1; abundance: .; v_gene: TRBV12-3/TRBV12-4
CDR3aa: CATSRVPGGEYEQYF; CDR3nt: TGTGCCACCAGCAGAGTCCCAGGGGGCGAGTACGAGCAGTACTTC; d_gene: TRBD1; j_gene: TRBJ2-7; abundance: .; v_gene: TRBV15
CDR3aa: CAGSFRGGQETQYF; CDR3nt: TGTGCCGGCAGTTTTCGGGGGGGCCAAGAGACCCAGTACTTC; d_gene: TRBD2; j_gene: TRBJ2-5; abundance: .; v_gene: TRBV25-1
CDR3aa: CSARWGRGQETQYF; CDR3nt: TGCAGTGCTAGATGGGGCAGGGGCCAAGAGACCCAGTACTTC; d_gene: .; j_gene: TRBJ2-5; abundance: few; v_gene: TRBV20-1
CDR3aa: CASSLRSKTGGTQRSDTQYF; CDR3nt: TGTGCCAGCAGCTTAAGGTCGAAAACAGGAGGAACCCAAAGATCAGATACGCAGTATTTT; d_gene: .; j_gene: TRBJ2-3; abundance: few; v_gene: TRBV13
CDR3aa: CASSQFPGVGDGYTF; CDR3nt: TGCGCCAGCAGCCAATTCCCGGGGGTAGGGGATGGCTACACCTTC; d_gene: .; j_gene: TRBJ1-2; abundance: .; v_gene: TRBV4-1
CDR3aa: CSARDFGLAGGPGYNEQFF; CDR3nt: TGCAGTGCTAGAGATTTTGGACTAGCGGGAGGGCCGGGGTACAATGAGCAGTTCTTC; d_gene: TRBD2; j_gene: TRBJ2-1; abundance: once; v_gene: TRBV20-1
CDR3aa: CASSSDPGSNYGYTF; CDR3nt: TGTGCCAGCAGTTCAGACCCCGGATCTAACTATGGCTACACCTTC; d_gene: .; j_gene: TRBJ1-2; abundance: .; v_gene: TRBV28
CDR3aa: CASSYTGVLRETQYF; CDR3nt: TGCGCCAGCAGCTATACAGGGGTATTAAGGGAGACTCAGTACTTC; d_gene: TRBD1; j_gene: TRBJ2-5; abundance: few; v_gene: TRBV5-1
CDR3aa: CASSGETGLRTTDTQYF; CDR3nt: TGTGCCAGCAGCGGGGAGACAGGGTTGCGGACCACAGACACGCAGTATTTT; d_gene: TRBD1; j_gene: TRBJ2-3; abundance: .; v_gene: TRBV9
CDR3aa: CASTLMSATYDEQFF; CDR3nt: TGTGCCAGCACTTTAATGAGCGCGACCTACGATGAGCAGTTCTTC; d_gene: .; j_gene: TRBJ2-1; abundance: .; v_gene: TRBV27
CDR3aa: CASSPRAGTRRTSAYEQYF; CDR3nt: TGTGCCAGCAGCCCAAGGGCCGGGACTAGGAGGACTAGCGCCTACGAGCAGTACTTC; d_gene: TRBD2; j_gene: TRBJ2-7; abundance: few; v_gene: TRBV7-9
CDR3aa: CASVGGYSYNEQYF; CDR3nt: TGTGCCAGCGTCGGAGGGTACTCCTACAATGAGCAGTACTTC; d_gene: .; j_gene: TRBJ2-7; abundance: .; v_gene: TRBV28
CDR3aa: CASSPGAFWAYNEQFF; CDR3nt: TGTGCCAGCAGCCCCGGGGCCTTTTGGGCCTACAATGAGCAGTTCTTC; d_gene: .; j_gene: TRBJ2-1; abundance: .; v_gene: TRBV5-4
CDR3aa: CASSSPRGYAKNIQYF; CDR3nt: TGTGCCAGCAGTAGCCCCCGGGGGTACGCCAAAAACATTCAGTACTTC; d_gene: .; j_gene: TRBJ2-4; abundance: .; v_gene: TRBV28